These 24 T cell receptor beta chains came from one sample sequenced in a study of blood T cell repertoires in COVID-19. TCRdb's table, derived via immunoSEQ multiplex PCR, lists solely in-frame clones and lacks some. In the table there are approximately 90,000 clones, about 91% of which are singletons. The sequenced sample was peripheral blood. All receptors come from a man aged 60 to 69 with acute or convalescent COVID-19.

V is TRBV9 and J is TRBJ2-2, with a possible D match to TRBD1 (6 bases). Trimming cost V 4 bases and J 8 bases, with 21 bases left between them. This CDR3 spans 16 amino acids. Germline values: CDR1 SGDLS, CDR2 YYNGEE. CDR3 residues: CASSQTRDTFSGELFF. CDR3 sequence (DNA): TGTGCCAGCAGCCAGACCCGGGACACGTTTTCGGGGGAGCTGTTTTTT.

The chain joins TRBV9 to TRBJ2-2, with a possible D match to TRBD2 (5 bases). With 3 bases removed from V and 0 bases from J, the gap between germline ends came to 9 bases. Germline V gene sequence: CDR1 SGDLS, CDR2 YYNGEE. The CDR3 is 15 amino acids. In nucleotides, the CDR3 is TGTGCCAGCAGCGACCGGGGTGCGAACACCGGGGAGCTGTTTTTT. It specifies CASSDRGANTGELFF.

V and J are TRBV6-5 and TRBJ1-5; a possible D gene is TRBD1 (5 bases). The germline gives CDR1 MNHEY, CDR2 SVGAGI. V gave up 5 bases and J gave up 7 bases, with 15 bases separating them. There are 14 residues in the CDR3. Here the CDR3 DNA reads TGTGCCAGCAGTCCCCAAGCAGGGTACCAGCCCCAGCATTTT. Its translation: CASSPQAGYQPQHF.

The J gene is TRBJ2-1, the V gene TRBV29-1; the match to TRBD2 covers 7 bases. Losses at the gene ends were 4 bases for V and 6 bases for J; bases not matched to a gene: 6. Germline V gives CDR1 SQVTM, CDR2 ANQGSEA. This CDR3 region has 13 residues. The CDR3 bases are TGCAGCGTTGTATCACCGGGGGGCAATGAGCAGTTCTTC. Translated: CSVVSPGGNEQFF.

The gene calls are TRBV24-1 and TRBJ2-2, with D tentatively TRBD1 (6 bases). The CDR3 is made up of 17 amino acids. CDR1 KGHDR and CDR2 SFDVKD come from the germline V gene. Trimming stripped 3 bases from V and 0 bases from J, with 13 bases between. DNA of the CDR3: TGTGCCACCAGTGATGCTTTCGACAGGACGAACACCGGGGAGCTGTTTTTT. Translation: CATSDAFDRTNTGELFF.

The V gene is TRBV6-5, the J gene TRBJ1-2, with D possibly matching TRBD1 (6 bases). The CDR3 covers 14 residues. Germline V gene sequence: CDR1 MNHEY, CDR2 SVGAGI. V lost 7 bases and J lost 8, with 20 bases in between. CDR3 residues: CASTNPEHTGGYTF. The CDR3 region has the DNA TGTGCCAGCACCAACCCCGAGCACACAGGGGGCTACACCTTC.

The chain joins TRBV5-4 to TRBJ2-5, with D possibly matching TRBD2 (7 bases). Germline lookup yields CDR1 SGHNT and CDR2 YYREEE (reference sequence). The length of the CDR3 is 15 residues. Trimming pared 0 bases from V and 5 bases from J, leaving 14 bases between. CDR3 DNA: TGTGCCAGCAGCTTGGTGGCAGGGGAGGGCGAGACCCAGTACTTC. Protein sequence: CASSLVAGEGETQYF.

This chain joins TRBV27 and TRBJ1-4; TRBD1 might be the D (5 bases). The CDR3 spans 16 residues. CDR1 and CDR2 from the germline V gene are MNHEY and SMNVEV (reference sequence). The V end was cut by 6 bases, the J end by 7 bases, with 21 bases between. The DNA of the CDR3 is TGTGCCAGCAGCCGTATCAAGACAGTTAGGGGTGAAAAACTGTTTTTT. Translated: CASSRIKTVRGEKLFF.

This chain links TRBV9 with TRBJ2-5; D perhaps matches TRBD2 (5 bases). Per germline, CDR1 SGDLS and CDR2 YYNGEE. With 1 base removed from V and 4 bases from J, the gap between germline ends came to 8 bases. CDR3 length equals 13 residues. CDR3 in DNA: TGTGCCAGCAGCGTAAGCGCGGGAGAGACCCAGTACTTC. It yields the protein CASSVSAGETQYF.

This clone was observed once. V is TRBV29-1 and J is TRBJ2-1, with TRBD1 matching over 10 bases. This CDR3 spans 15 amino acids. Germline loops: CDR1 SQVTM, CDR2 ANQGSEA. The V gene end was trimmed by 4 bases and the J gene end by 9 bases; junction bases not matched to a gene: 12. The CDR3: CSVALRGQGRTEQFF. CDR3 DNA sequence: TGCAGCGTTGCTCTTCGGGGACAGGGGCGGACTGAGCAGTTCTTC.

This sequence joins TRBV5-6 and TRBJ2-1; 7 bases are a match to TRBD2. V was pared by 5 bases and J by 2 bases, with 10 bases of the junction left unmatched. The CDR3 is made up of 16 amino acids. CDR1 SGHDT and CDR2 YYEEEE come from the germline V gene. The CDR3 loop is CASRMFGLGAYNEQFF. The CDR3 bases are TGTGCCAGCAGGATGTTCGGACTAGGGGCCTACAATGAGCAGTTCTTC.

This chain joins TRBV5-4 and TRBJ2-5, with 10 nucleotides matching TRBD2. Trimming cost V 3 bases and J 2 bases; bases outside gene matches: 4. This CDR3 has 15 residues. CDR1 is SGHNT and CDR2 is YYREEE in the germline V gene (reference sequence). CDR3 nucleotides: TGTGCCAGCAGCTCTCTAGCGGGGGTACAAGAGACCCAGTACTTC. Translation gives CASSSLAGVQETQYF.

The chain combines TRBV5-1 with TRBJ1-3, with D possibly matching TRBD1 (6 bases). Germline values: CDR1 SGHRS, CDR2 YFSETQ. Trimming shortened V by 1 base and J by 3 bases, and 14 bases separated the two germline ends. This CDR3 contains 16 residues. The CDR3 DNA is TGCGCCAGCAGCTTGTCGGCAGGGGCTATTGGAAACACCATATATTTT. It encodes CASSLSAGAIGNTIYF.

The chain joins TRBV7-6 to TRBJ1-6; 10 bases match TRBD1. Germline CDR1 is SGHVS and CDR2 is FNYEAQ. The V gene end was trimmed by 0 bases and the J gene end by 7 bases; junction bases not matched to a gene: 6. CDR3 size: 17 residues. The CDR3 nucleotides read TGTGCCAGCAGCTTAGCGCGTCCGGGACAGGGGAATTCACCCCTCCACTTT. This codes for CASSLARPGQGNSPLHF.

This chain's CDR3 is CATVGTGVSPLHF. The CDR3 nucleotides read TGTGCCACCGTCGGGACAGGGGTTTCACCCCTCCACTTT. The genes are TRBV6-6 and TRBJ1-6, with 10 positions matching TRBD1. Trimming removed 10 bases from V and 9 bases from J; junction bases left unmatched: 6. Germline lookup yields CDR1 MNHNY and CDR2 SVGAGI (reference sequence). The length of the CDR3 is 13 residues.

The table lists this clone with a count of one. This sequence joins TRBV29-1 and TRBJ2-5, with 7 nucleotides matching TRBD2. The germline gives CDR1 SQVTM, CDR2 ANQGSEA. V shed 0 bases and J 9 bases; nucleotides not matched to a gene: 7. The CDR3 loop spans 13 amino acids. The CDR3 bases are TGCAGCGTTGAAGACTGGGGGGGTGGGGCCCAGTACTTC. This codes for CSVEDWGGGAQYF.

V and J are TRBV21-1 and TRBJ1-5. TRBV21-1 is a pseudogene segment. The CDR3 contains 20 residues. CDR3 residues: CASSFSWGGSSRGGNQPQHF. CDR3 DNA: TGTGCCAGCAGCTTTTCGTGGGGGGGATCAAGCAGGGGTGGCAATCAGCCCCAGCATTTT.

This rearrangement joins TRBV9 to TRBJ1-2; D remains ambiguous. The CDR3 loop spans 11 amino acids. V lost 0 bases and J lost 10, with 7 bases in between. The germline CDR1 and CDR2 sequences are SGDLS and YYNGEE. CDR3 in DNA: TGTGCCAGCAGCGTAGGGGGAGACTACACCTTC. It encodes CASSVGGDYTF.

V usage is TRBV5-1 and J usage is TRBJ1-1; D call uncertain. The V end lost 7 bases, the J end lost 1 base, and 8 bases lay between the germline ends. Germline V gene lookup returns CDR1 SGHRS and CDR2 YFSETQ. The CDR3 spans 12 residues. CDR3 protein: CASVRENTEAFF. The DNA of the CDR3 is TGCGCCAGCGTACGGGAGAACACTGAAGCTTTCTTT.

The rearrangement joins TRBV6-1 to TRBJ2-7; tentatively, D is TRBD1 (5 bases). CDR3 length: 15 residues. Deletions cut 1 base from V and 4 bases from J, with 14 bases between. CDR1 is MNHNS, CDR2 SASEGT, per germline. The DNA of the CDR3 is TGTGCCAGCAGTGAAGAGCCTCAGGGTGCATACGAGCAGTACTTC. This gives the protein CASSEEPQGAYEQYF.

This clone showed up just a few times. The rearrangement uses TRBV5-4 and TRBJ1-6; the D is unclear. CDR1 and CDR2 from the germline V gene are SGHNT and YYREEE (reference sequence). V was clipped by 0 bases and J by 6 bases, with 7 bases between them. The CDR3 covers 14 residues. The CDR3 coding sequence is TGTGCCAGCAGCTTGGCGGGTGCTAATTCACCCCTCCACTTT. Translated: CASSLAGANSPLHF.

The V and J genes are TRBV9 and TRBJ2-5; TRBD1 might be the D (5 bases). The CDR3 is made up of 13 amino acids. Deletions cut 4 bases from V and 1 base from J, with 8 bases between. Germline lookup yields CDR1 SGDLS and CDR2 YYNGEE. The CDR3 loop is CASSRQLQETQYF. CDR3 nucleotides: TGTGCCAGCAGCCGACAGCTCCAAGAGACCCAGTACTTC.

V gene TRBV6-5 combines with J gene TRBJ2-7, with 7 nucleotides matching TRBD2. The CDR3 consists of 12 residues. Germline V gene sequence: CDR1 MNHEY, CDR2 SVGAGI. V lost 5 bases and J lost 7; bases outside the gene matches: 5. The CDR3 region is CASSLSGEEQYF. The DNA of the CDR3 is TGTGCCAGCAGTCTAAGCGGGGAAGAGCAGTACTTC.

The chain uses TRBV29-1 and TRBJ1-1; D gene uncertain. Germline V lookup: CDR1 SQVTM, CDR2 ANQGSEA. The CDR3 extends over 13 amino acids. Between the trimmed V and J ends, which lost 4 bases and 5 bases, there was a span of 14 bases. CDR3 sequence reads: CSVVRESGTEAFF. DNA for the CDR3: TGCAGCGTTGTTAGGGAGTCGGGTACTGAAGCTTTCTTT.